The subject of this entry is one TCR beta chain. Its antigen is not identified. These data are taken from a study of Ad26.COV2.S vaccination and SARS-CoV-2 variants. Study-wide background: Enrollment placed the donor in the COV1001 Ad26.COV2.S trial arm.

Looked up from germline, CDR1 is PRHDT and CDR2 is FYEKMQ (reference sequence). Trimming took 8 bases from V and 2 from J, leaving 22 bases between them. The CDR3 runs 16 residues. Sequencing was performed with immunoSEQ multiplex PCR; in TCRdb, only in-frame clones are kept and a portion is missing. The data contain 350,000 to 400,000 clones, approximately 86% of them singletons. Treatment: about 20 received Ad26.COV2.S at low or high dose, single or two shots; roughly 5 received placebo; per-sample allocation not given. Collection of samples fell on day 63 after the first vaccine or placebo injection. Regarding the study as a whole: Estimates derived from TCR breadth and depth analyses may have underestimated total T cell responses.

The sequencing used peripheral blood, collected in a trial of Ad26.COV2.S vaccine versus placebo. This clonotype was sampled from a person between 18 and 60 years old who received the Ad26.COV2.S COVID-19 vaccine or a placebo. The V call is TRBV13, the J call TRBJ2-7; perhaps TRBD1 as D (5 bases). CDR3 sequence reads: CASFPLGVPGAYEQYF. DNA for the CDR3: TGTGCCAGCTTCCCCCTAGGGGTCCCTGGAGCCTACGAGCAGTACTTC.